Shown below are 21 T cell receptor beta chains from a single sample sequenced in a study of T cell responses to AZD1222 COVID-19 vaccine. Sequencing used immunoSEQ multiplex PCR; TCRdb keeps in-frame clones, though not all of them. The sample carries about 180,000 clones, 80% to 90% recorded once. The material sequenced was peripheral blood, taken on day 0 of AZD1222 vaccination. The receptors stem from an adult in good health.

V usage is TRBV3-1 (or the pseudogene TRBV3-2) and J usage is TRBJ1-4; D remains unclear. CDR3 length: 12 residues. V was shortened by 3 bases and J by 8 bases, with 7 bases between the two germline ends. Germline assignment: CDR1 LGHDT and CDR2 YNNKEL (reference sequence). CDR3 region: CASSHSEEKLFF. CDR3 sequence (DNA): TGTGCCAGCAGCCACTCTGAGGAAAAACTGTTTTTT.

The chain joins TRBV6-5 to TRBJ1-6; 9 bases are shared with TRBD1. J lost 6 bases, V lost 4 bases, and 1 base had no gene match. This CDR3 region has 14 residues. Germline lookup yields CDR1 MNHEY and CDR2 SVGAGI. CDR3 sequence: CASSWGQGNSPLHF. CDR3 sequence (DNA): TGTGCCAGCAGTTGGGGACAGGGTAATTCACCCCTCCACTTT.

The rearrangement joins TRBV6-5 to TRBJ1-3, with D unresolved. The CDR3 is 13 amino acids. The germline V and J ends were trimmed by 2 bases and 9 bases, with 11 bases remaining between them. Germline values: CDR1 MNHEY, CDR2 SVGAGI. The CDR3 sequence is CASSYRTGSTIYF. The DNA for the CDR3 is TGTGCCAGCAGTTACCGGACTGGCAGCACCATATATTTT.

This clone has just one count. This chain connects TRBV3-1 (or the pseudogene TRBV3-2) to TRBJ1-6, with 8 bases lining up with TRBD1. Per germline, CDR1 LGHDT and CDR2 YNNKEL (reference sequence). The CDR3 spans 13 residues. Trimming cost V 3 bases and J 10 bases; bases outside gene matches: 2. CDR3 in amino acids: CASSQRQGSPLHF. Written as DNA, the CDR3 is TGTGCCAGCAGCCAGAGACAGGGGTCACCCCTCCACTTT.

This chain uses TRBV28 with TRBJ2-3; TRBD1 agrees at 7 bases. The CDR3 runs to 12 residues. The germline V gene encodes CDR1 MDHEN and CDR2 SYDVKM. J was trimmed by 7 bases and V by 7 bases; bases with no gene match: 5. The CDR3, as DNA: TGTGCCAGCAACGTCAGGGGGAATACGCAGTATTTT. Encoded protein: CASNVRGNTQYF.

V and J are TRBV29-1 and TRBJ2-2, with no clear D. Trimming cost V 6 bases and J 3 bases, with 14 bases left between them. Germline V gene sequence: CDR1 SQVTM, CDR2 ANQGSEA. The CDR3 has 14 residues. CDR3 sequence: CSVGSTVDTGELFF. The CDR3 bases are TGCAGCGTGGGATCGACCGTCGACACCGGGGAGCTGTTTTTT.

CDR3 region: CASSQSPYEQYF. CDR3 nucleotide sequence: TGTGCCAGCAGCCAAAGTCCCTACGAGCAGTACTTC. The rearrangement uses TRBV3-1 (or the pseudogene TRBV3-2) and TRBJ2-7; D is unclear. V gave up 2 bases and J gave up 2 bases, with 4 bases separating them. CDR1 is LGHDT and CDR2 is YNNKEL in the germline V gene (reference sequence). The length of the CDR3 is 12 residues.

The chain combines TRBV10-3 with TRBJ1-5; D gene uncertain. Trimming removed 3 bases from V and 10 bases from J, with 13 bases in between. CDR1 ENHRY and CDR2 SYGVKD come from the germline V gene. This CDR3 is 13 amino acids long. The CDR3 DNA reads as TGTGCCATCAGTGAAGCCGTAGGTTTCCCCCAGCATTTT. This codes for CAISEAVGFPQHF.

A remark on this clone: The sample has other DNA sequences that encode this CDR3 too. This chain connects TRBV9 to TRBJ2-7; D gene uncertain. V dropped 3 bases and J dropped 4 bases, with 14 bases sitting between them. The CDR3 sequence is 14 residues long. CDR1 SGDLS and CDR2 YYNGEE come from the germline V gene. The CDR3 loop reads CASSEAGVEYEQYF. The DNA of the CDR3 is TGTGCCAGCAGCGAGGCAGGTGTGGAGTACGAGCAGTACTTC.

This sequence joins TRBV15 and TRBJ1-3; maybe TRBD1 (5 bases). The CDR3 loop spans 18 amino acids. Germline V lookup: CDR1 LNHNV, CDR2 YYDKDF (reference sequence). The V end lost 3 bases, the J end lost 0 bases, and 18 bases lay between the germline ends. The CDR3 protein is CATSRASNRLSSGNTIYF. CDR3 nucleotide sequence: TGTGCCACCAGCAGGGCGTCGAACAGGCTGAGCTCTGGAAACACCATATATTTT.

The chain is built from TRBV6-2 or TRBV6-3 and TRBJ2-6, with D uncertain. The CDR3 length is 16 residues. The V gene lost 3 bases and the J gene lost 0 bases, with 9 bases spanning the gap. Looked up from germline, CDR1 is MNHEY and CDR2 is SVGEGT. For the CDR3, the DNA is TGTGCCAGCAGTTATCTCGGCTTCTCTGGGGCCAACGTCCTGACTTTC. Amino acids: CASSYLGFSGANVLTF.

This chain joins TRBV2 and TRBJ2-7; the D call may be TRBD1 or TRBD2 (6 bases each). CDR1 SNHLY and CDR2 FYNNEI come from the germline V gene. With 3 bases removed from V and 6 bases from J, the gap between germline ends came to 18 bases. The CDR3 covers 15 residues. This CDR3 reads CASSERRGGQSEQYF. CDR3 coding DNA: TGTGCCAGCAGTGAGAGAAGGGGAGGACAGTCCGAGCAGTACTTC.

The genes are TRBV3-1 (or the pseudogene TRBV3-2) and TRBJ1-4; D call uncertain. The V and J ends lost 1 base and 4 bases respectively, with 10 bases between them. Germline lookup yields CDR1 LGHDT and CDR2 YNNKEL (reference sequence). The CDR3 runs 15 residues. For the CDR3, the DNA is TGTGCCAGCAGCCAAGTCTCCCGGTTTAATGAAAAACTGTTTTTT. This gives the protein CASSQVSRFNEKLFF.

The rearrangement links TRBV5-1 to TRBJ2-2; D not certain. V was pared by 8 bases and J by 1 base, with 3 bases between. CDR1 is SGHRS and CDR2 is YFSETQ in the germline V gene. This CDR3 region has 11 residues. The DNA of the CDR3 is TGCGCCAGTCGGAACACCGGGGAGCTGTTTTTT. It encodes CASRNTGELFF.

The V and J genes are TRBV5-1 and TRBJ1-2; D possibly corresponds to TRBD1 (5 bases). Between the trimmed V and J ends, which lost 0 bases and 4 bases, there was a span of 16 bases. The CDR3 is made up of 16 amino acids. The germline V gene has CDR1 SGHRS and CDR2 YFSETQ. The CDR3 sequence is CASSLGTVGTSYGYTF. The CDR3 DNA is TGCGCCAGCAGCTTGGGTACGGTAGGGACGTCCTATGGCTACACCTTC.

J is TRBJ2-7 and V is TRBV21-1; TRBD1 is the table's D call, not checked against the DNA. TRBV21-1 is noted as a pseudogene. The CDR3 consists of 15 residues. The CDR3 spells CASSKDRQGTYEQYF. The CDR3 bases are TGTGCCAGCAGCAAAGACCGACAGGGGACCTACGAGCAGTACTTC.

This chain connects TRBV6-6 to TRBJ1-2; unclear D gene. Germline CDR1 and CDR2: MNHNY and SVGAGI (reference sequence). The V gene lost 5 bases and the J gene lost 7 bases, with 20 bases spanning the gap. The CDR3 is 15 residues long. The CDR3 loop reads CASSETLTGLGGYTF. The CDR3, as DNA: TGTGCCAGCAGTGAGACCCTGACTGGCCTTGGTGGCTACACCTTC.

The rearrangement joins TRBV20-1 to TRBJ1-1, with a possible D match to TRBD1 (6 bases). Deletions cut 3 bases from V and 5 bases from J, with 13 bases between. This CDR3 is built from 13 residues. Germline CDR1 DFQATT, CDR2 SNEGSKA (reference sequence). The CDR3 is CSASQGYWTEAFF. The CDR3 region has the DNA TGCAGTGCTAGTCAGGGGTATTGGACTGAAGCTTTCTTT.

The V call is TRBV7-2, the J call TRBJ2-5; 8 nucleotides agree with TRBD1. The CDR3 has 14 amino acids. V shed 5 bases, J shed 5 bases, and the junction held 7 bases outside the gene matches. Per germline, CDR1 SGHTA and CDR2 FQGNSA. CDR3: CASSIGQGLETQYF. The CDR3 DNA reads TGTGCCAGCAGCATAGGACAGGGCTTGGAGACCCAGTACTTC. Using reference TRBV7-2 and TRBJ2-5 for the parts outside the CDR3, the full variable domain is GAGVSQSPSNKVTEKGKDVELRCDPISGHTALYWYRQSLGQGLEFLIYFQGNSAPDKSGLPSDRFSAERTGGSVSTLTIQRTQQEDSAVYLCASSIGQGLETQYFGPGTRLLVL.

Only one count was recorded for this clone. V is TRBV27 and J is TRBJ1-2; D uncertain. Per germline, CDR1 MNHEY and CDR2 SMNVEV (reference sequence). This CDR3 has 13 amino acids. Trimming removed 5 bases at V and 2 bases at J, with 9 bases between. This CDR3 reads CASSTTSNYGYTF. In DNA form, the CDR3 reads TGTGCCAGCAGTACAACATCGAACTATGGCTACACCTTC.

V is TRBV4-1 and J is TRBJ1-6; D call uncertain. The CDR3 consists of 16 residues. V was cut by 0 bases and J by 0 bases, with 6 bases left in between. CDR1 is MGHRA, CDR2 YSYEKL, per germline. The CDR3 loop is CASSQESSSYNSPLHF. Here the CDR3 DNA reads TGCGCCAGCAGCCAAGAATCTAGCTCCTATAATTCACCCCTCCACTTT.